A selection of T cell receptor beta chains follows, all from one sample in a study of T cell repertoires in cytomegalovirus infection. TCRdb redid the calling of the reads with MiXCR, one entry per CDR3 protein. Of about 69,000 distinct CDR3 sequences listed, around 27% are singletons. No antigen is known for these receptors. The source material was CD8+ T cells from cultured PBMCs, sampled from culture after CMV antigen stimulation. Receptors originate from a human donor in good health (CMV status not recorded). Some clones in this sample may be carry-over from other donors' samples. CDR3s include the opening cysteine and the closing phenylalanine or tryptophan. A D gene is named only where the DNA matches it firmly. Part of the rows lack a size; the others show once, few, many or a class for expanded clones.

clone_size	d_call	j_call	v_call	cdr3_aa	cdr3_nt
NA	TRBD2	TRBJ2-7	TRBV11-2	CASSTRTSGSTYEQYF	TGTGCCAGCAGCACCCGGACTAGCGGGTCCACCTACGAGCAGTACTTC
NA	TRBD1	TRBJ1-5	TRBV4-1	CASSQGTGNNQPQHF	TGCGCCAGCAGCCAAGGGACAGGGAACAATCAGCCCCAGCATTTT
few	NA	TRBJ2-7	TRBV7-6	CASSLGAGGEQYF	TGTGCCAGCAGCTTAGGGGCCGGAGGCGAGCAGTACTTC
NA	NA	TRBJ1-1	TRBV12-3/TRBV12-4	CASSFHTEAFF	TGTGCCAGCAGTTTCCACACTGAAGCTTTCTTT
NA	NA	TRBJ2-3	TRBV6-5	CASSLAPQGTDTQYF	TGTGCCAGCAGTCTCGCCCCTCAAGGCACAGATACGCAGTATTTT
NA	NA	TRBJ2-7	TRBV5-5	CASSWGDGGSYEQYF	TGTGCCAGCAGCTGGGGGGATGGAGGCTCCTACGAGCAGTACTTC
few	NA	TRBJ2-7	TRBV6-1	CASSAPRATIYEQYF	TGTGCCAGCAGTGCCCCGCGGGCCACCATCTACGAGCAGTACTTC
NA	TRBD1	TRBJ1-5	TRBV12-3/TRBV12-4	CASSLATSFSGGLNQPQHF	TGTGCCAGCAGTTTAGCGACTTCATTCTCAGGGGGCCTAAATCAGCCCCAGCATTTT
few	NA	TRBJ1-1	TRBV27	CASRSLGSGTEAFF	TGTGCCAGCAGGAGTCTGGGGTCTGGCACTGAAGCTTTCTTT
few	TRBD1	TRBJ1-2	TRBV11-2	CASSPPAAGGWGYTF	TGTGCCAGCAGCCCCCCTGCGGCAGGGGGCTGGGGCTACACCTTC
few	NA	TRBJ2-7	TRBV7-9	CASSLAETYEQYF	TGTGCCAGCAGCTTAGCAGAGACCTACGAGCAGTACTTC
few	TRBD2	TRBJ2-7	TRBV7-9	CASSHRDYSHEQYF	TGTGCCAGCAGCCACCGGGACTATTCCCACGAGCAGTACTTC
NA	NA	TRBJ2-2	TRBV27	CASSPITGELFF	TGTGCCAGCAGTCCCATAACCGGGGAGCTGTTTTTT
many	TRBD1	TRBJ2-3	TRBV6-1	CASSEASYGTGRTDTQYF	TGTGCCAGCAGTGAAGCGTCGTATGGGACAGGGAGGACAGATACGCAGTATTTT
many	NA	TRBJ2-7	TRBV5-4	CASSLELVRGKPYEQYF	TGTGCCAGCAGCTTGGAACTAGTTAGGGGAAAACCCTACGAGCAGTACTTC
few	TRBD2	TRBJ2-1	TRBV27	CASTLIPSGGRNEQFF	TGTGCCAGCACCCTAATACCCAGCGGGGGTCGTAATGAGCAGTTCTTC
many	NA	TRBJ1-1	TRBV6-2/TRBV6-3	CASGFVPGSDTEAFF	TGTGCCAGCGGGTTTGTGCCGGGATCGGACACTGAAGCTTTCTTT
NA	NA	TRBJ2-1	TRBV27	CASSPPGAIRGNEQFF	TGTGCCAGCAGTCCCCCCGGGGCCATTAGGGGCAATGAGCAGTTCTTC
NA	NA	TRBJ2-1	TRBV19	CASSPVGSSYNEQFF	TGTGCCAGTAGTCCGGTGGGCAGCTCCTACAATGAGCAGTTCTTC
few	TRBD1	TRBJ2-7	TRBV7-9	CASSSQGTGENEQYF	TGTGCCAGCAGCTCCCAGGGGACAGGGGAAAACGAGCAGTACTTC
NA	TRBD1	TRBJ1-2	TRBV7-9	CASSQDRTYGYTF	TGTGCCAGCAGCCAGGACAGGACCTATGGCTACACCTTC
NA	TRBD2	TRBJ2-7	TRBV28	CASSLASGFYEQYF	TGTGCCAGCAGTTTGGCTAGCGGCTTCTACGAGCAGTACTTC
many	NA	TRBJ2-1	TRBV30	CAWSFWGEQFF	TGTGCCTGGAGTTTCTGGGGTGAGCAGTTCTTC
NA	TRBD1	TRBJ1-5	TRBV10-3	CAISDPQGPYSNQPQHF	TGTGCCATCAGTGACCCACAGGGGCCTTATAGCAATCAGCCCCAGCATTTT
few	NA	TRBJ2-5	TRBV19	CASSISPRVAAKYF	TGTGCCAGTAGTATTTCCCCCAGGGTCGCAGCGAAGTACTTC
few	NA	TRBJ1-5	TRBV7-9	CASSLTGMNQPQHF	TGTGCCAGCAGCTTAACAGGGATGAATCAGCCCCAGCATTTT
few	TRBD1	TRBJ1-1	TRBV6-2/TRBV6-3	CASSPTLGDSGEAFF	TGTGCCAGCAGTCCCACTCTCGGGGACAGCGGTGAAGCTTTCTTT
many	NA	TRBJ2-3	TRBV4-3	CASSQDLVTDTQYF	TGCGCCAGCAGCCAAGATCTTGTCACAGATACGCAGTATTTT
NA	NA	TRBJ1-5	TRBV7-3	CASSSNSNQPQHF	TGTGCCAGCAGCTCGAATAGCAATCAGCCCCAGCATTTT
NA	TRBD1	TRBJ2-5	TRBV5-1	CASSWMGQIETQYF	TGCGCCAGCAGCTGGATGGGACAGATAGAGACCCAGTACTTC
NA	NA	TRBJ2-7	TRBV14	CASSQDKRPSYEQYF	TGTGCCAGCAGCCAAGATAAGCGTCCCTCCTACGAGCAGTACTTC
NA	NA	TRBJ2-1	TRBV9	CASSVDQGVIDEQFF	TGTGCCAGCAGCGTAGATCAGGGTGTTATAGATGAGCAGTTCTTC
NA	NA	TRBJ2-7	TRBV28	CASSFGVISYEQYF	TGTGCCAGCAGTTTTGGGGTTATCTCCTACGAGCAGTACTTC
NA	NA	TRBJ1-6	TRBV28	CASSPRTESSYNSPLHF	TGTGCCAGCAGCCCAAGGACAGAAAGCTCCTATAATTCACCCCTCCACTTT
many	NA	TRBJ1-4	TRBV19	CASSTGISTNEKLFF	TGTGCCAGTAGTACAGGGATATCAACTAATGAAAAACTGTTTTTT
NA	NA	TRBJ2-7	TRBV20-1	CSAPSSVLPYEQYF	TGCAGTGCTCCTTCTAGCGTTTTACCCTACGAGCAGTACTTC
few	NA	TRBJ1-5	TRBV29-1	CSVVVGDQPQHF	TGCAGCGTTGTTGTGGGTGATCAGCCCCAGCATTTT
few	NA	TRBJ1-2	TRBV12-3/TRBV12-4	CASSYDYGYTF	TGTGCCAGCAGTTACGACTATGGCTACACCTTC
NA	NA	TRBJ2-5	TRBV4-2	CASSQDRGGETQYF	TGTGCCAGCAGCCAAGATAGGGGGGGAGAGACCCAGTACTTC
NA	NA	TRBJ2-2	TRBV5-4	CASSLSRVRNTGELFF	TGTGCCAGCAGCTTGTCGAGGGTGAGGAACACCGGGGAGCTGTTTTTT
NA	NA	TRBJ1-3	TRBV7-6	CASSLDGSASGISSSGNTIYF	TGTGCCAGCAGCTTAGACGGGTCTGCCTCAGGGATATCCTCCTCTGGAAACACCATATATTTT
NA	TRBD1	TRBJ1-1	TRBV15	CATSRSGQGRRWNTEAFF	TGTGCCACCAGCCGATCAGGACAGGGGAGGAGGTGGAACACTGAAGCTTTCTTT
NA	TRBD2	TRBJ2-1	TRBV29-1	CSVSGGRDPQDNEQFF	TGCAGCGTGAGTGGCGGGAGGGACCCCCAAGACAATGAGCAGTTCTTC
many	TRBD1	TRBJ2-1	TRBV7-8	CASSLRGQANEQFF	TGTGCCAGCAGCTTAAGGGGACAGGCCAATGAGCAGTTCTTC
NA	NA	TRBJ2-2	TRBV7-2	CASSPTTGELFF	TGTGCCAGCAGTCCCACCACCGGGGAGCTGTTTTTT
few	TRBD2	TRBJ2-1	TRBV6-2/TRBV6-3	CASSYVAGGHNEQFF	TGTGCCAGCAGTTACGTAGCGGGAGGGCACAATGAGCAGTTCTTC
few	NA	TRBJ2-1	TRBV5-1	CASSLLSGGAEFNEQFF	TGCGCCAGCAGCTTGTTATCTGGGGGGGCCGAGTTCAATGAGCAGTTCTTC
NA	NA	TRBJ2-1	TRBV30	CAWRIGDNEQFF	TGTGCCTGGAGAATAGGGGACAATGAGCAGTTCTTC
large	TRBD2	TRBJ2-7	TRBV28	CASSLLGGSLYEQYF	TGTGCCAGCAGTTTATTGGGCGGGAGTTTATACGAGCAGTACTTC
medium-sized	TRBD1	TRBJ2-1	TRBV11-2	CASSLEGGQGVAYEQFF	TGTGCCAGCAGCTTAGAAGGTGGTCAGGGGGTAGCCTATGAGCAGTTCTTC
many	NA	TRBJ1-2	TRBV7-8	CASSSGVSPNYGYTF	TGTGCCAGCAGCTCCGGCGTGAGCCCTAACTATGGCTACACCTTC
few	TRBD1	TRBJ2-1	TRBV4-3	CASSQETGAYNEQFF	TGCGCCAGCAGCCAAGAGACAGGGGCGTACAATGAGCAGTTCTTC
NA	NA	TRBJ2-1	TRBV11-2	CASSFRRGPYNEQFF	TGTGCCAGCAGCTTTAGGCGGGGGCCTTACAATGAGCAGTTCTTC
many	NA	TRBJ2-1	TRBV12-3/TRBV12-4	CASSLVTGSGDEQFF	TGTGCCAGCAGTTTAGTCACAGGGAGCGGGGATGAGCAGTTCTTC
many	NA	TRBJ1-2	TRBV7-8	CASSADTGYTF	TGTGCCAGCAGCGCCGACACTGGCTACACCTTC
NA	NA	TRBJ2-4	TRBV7-3	CATSSPGEKNIQYF	TGTGCCACCAGCTCTCCGGGAGAGAAAAACATTCAGTACTTC
NA	NA	TRBJ2-3	TRBV7-9	CASSLSRNTDTQYF	TGTGCCAGCAGCTTATCCAGGAACACAGATACGCAGTATTTT
many	NA	TRBJ2-1	TRBV30	CAWRPLAYNEQFF	TGTGCCTGGAGGCCGCTGGCCTACAATGAGCAGTTCTTC
NA	NA	TRBJ2-7	TRBV28	CASNPRQIYPYEQYF	TGTGCCAGCAACCCCCGGCAGATCTACCCCTACGAGCAGTACTTC
many	TRBD1	TRBJ1-2	TRBV5-1	CASSPLTGGAFGDYGYTF	TGCGCCAGCAGCCCCCTGACAGGGGGCGCGTTCGGAGACTATGGCTACACCTTC